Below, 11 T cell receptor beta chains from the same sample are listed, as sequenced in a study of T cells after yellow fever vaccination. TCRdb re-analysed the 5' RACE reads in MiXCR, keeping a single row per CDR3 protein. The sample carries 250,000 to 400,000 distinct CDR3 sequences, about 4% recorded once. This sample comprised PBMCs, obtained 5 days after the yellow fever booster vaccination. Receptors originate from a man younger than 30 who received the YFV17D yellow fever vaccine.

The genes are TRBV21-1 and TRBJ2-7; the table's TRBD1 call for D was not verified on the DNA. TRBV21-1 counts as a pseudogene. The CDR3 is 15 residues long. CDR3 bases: TGTGCCAGCAGCAAAGTGGTGGCGGGGGACGGGGAGCAGTACTTC. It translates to CASSKVVAGDGEQYF.

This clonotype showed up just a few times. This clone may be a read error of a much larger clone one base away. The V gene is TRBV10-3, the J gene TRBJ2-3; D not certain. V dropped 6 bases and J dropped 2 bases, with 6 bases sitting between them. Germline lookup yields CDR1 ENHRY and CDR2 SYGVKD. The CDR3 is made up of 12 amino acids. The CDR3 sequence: CAIRGFTDTQYF. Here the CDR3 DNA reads TGTGCCATCAGGGGGTTCACAGATACGCAGTATTTT.

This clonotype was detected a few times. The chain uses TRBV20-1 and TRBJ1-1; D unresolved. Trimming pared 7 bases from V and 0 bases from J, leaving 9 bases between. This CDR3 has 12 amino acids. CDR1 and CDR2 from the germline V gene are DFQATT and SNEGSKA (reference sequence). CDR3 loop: CSVPRLNTEAFF. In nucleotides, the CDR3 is TGCAGTGTCCCTCGGTTGAACACTGAAGCTTTCTTT.

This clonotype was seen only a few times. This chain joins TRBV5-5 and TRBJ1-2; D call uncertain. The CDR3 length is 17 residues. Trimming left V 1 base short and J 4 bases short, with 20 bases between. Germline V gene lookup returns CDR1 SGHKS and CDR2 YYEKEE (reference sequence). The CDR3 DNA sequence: TGTGCCAGCAGCTTGAGTCAGAGGATCGGCGGAGCCTATGGCTACACCTTC. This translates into CASSLSQRIGGAYGYTF.

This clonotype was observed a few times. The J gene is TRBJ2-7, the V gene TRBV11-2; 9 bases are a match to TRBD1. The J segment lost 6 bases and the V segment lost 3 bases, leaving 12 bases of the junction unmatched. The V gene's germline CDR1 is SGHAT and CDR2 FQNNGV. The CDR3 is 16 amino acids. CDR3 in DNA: TGTGCCAGCAGCTTCGGGGGGACAGGGATTTTTGGCGAGCAGTACTTC. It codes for CASSFGGTGIFGEQYF. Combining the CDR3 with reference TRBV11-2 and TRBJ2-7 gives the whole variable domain EAGVAQSPRYKIIEKRQSVAFWCNPISGHATLYWYQQILGQGPKLLIQFQNNGVVDDSQLPKDRFSAERLKGVDSTLKIQPAKLEDSAVYLCASSFGGTGIFGEQYFGPGTRLTVT.

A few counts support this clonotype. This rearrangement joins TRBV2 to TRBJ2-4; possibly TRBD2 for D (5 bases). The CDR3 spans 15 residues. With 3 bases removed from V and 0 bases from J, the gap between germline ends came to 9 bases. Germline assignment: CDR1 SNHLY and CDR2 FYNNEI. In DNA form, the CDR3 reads TGTGCCAGCAGTGAGCTAGCAGAAGCCAAAAACATTCAGTACTTC. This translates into CASSELAEAKNIQYF.

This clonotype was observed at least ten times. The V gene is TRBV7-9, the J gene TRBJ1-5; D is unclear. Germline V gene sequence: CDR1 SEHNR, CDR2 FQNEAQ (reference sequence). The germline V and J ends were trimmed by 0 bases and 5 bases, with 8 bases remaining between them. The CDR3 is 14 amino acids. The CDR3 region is CASSLASGYQPQHF. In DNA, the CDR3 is TGTGCCAGCAGCTTAGCTTCAGGATATCAGCCCCAGCATTTT.

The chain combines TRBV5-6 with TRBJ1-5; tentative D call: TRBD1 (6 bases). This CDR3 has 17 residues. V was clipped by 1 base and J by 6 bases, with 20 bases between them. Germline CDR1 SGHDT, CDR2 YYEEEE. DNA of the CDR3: TGTGCCAGCAGCTTGTTTAGGGGGGCAGCCTTTGGTCAGCCCCAGCATTTT. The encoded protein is CASSLFRGAAFGQPQHF. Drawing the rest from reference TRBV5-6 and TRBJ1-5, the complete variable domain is DAGVTQSPTHLIKTRGQQVTLRCSPKSGHDTVSWYQQALGQGPQFIFQYYEEEERQRGNFPDRFSGHQFPNYSSELNVNALLLGDSALYLCASSLFRGAAFGQPQHFGDGTRLSIL.

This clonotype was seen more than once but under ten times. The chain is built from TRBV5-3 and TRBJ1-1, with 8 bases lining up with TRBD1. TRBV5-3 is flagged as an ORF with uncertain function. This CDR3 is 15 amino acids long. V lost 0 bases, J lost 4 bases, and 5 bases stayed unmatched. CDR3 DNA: TGTGCCAGAAGCTTGGCAGGGGGCTGGCCCACTGAAGCTTTCTTT. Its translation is CARSLAGGWPTEAFF.

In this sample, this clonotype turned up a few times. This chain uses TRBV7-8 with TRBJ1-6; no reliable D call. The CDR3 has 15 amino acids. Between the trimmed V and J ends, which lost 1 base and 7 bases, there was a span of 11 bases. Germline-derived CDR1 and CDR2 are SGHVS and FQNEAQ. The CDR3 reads CASSLVRHGNSPLHF. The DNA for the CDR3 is TGTGCCAGCAGCTTAGTCCGACATGGCAATTCACCCCTCCACTTT.

CDR3 sequence reads: CASRIASGAGEQYF. In nucleotides, the CDR3 is TGTGCCAGCAGGATCGCCAGCGGGGCTGGCGAGCAGTACTTC. The rearrangement links TRBV4-2 to TRBJ2-7; TRBD2 agrees at 7 bases. This CDR3 is 14 amino acids long. The V segment lost 6 bases and the J segment 6 bases; nucleotides outside the gene matches: 11. Germline CDR1 and CDR2: LGHNA and YNFKEQ.